Listed here are 14 T cell receptor beta chains from one sample, sequenced in a study of cytomegalovirus exposure and HLA in healthy donors. The PCR made use of 60 Vbeta and 13 Jbeta primers. Sequencing used immunoSEQ multiplex PCR; TCRdb keeps in-frame clones, though not all of them. The repertoire holds some 190,000 clones, 70% to 80% seen once, with about 14% in the top ten. The sequenced sample consisted of PBMCs. These receptors came from a woman in her twenties or thirties in good health and CMV-seropositive.

The CDR3 DNA is TGTGCCAGCAGCCAAGATGTGCGGGGGGCGGGAGCAGATACGCAGTATTTT. Translated: CASSQDVRGAGADTQYF. V and J are TRBV4-2 and TRBJ2-3; 8 nucleotides align to TRBD2. In germline, CDR1 is LGHNA, CDR2 YNFKEQ. J gave up 4 bases and V 0 bases, and 9 bases lay outside the gene matches. The CDR3 extends over 17 amino acids.

The J gene is TRBJ1-5, the V gene TRBV28; 9 bases fit TRBD1. There are 14 residues in the CDR3. CDR1 is MDHEN and CDR2 is SYDVKM in the germline V gene. J was trimmed by 10 bases and V by 2 bases; bases with no gene match: 6. CDR3 residues: CASSLGDRDLPQHF. The CDR3 bases are TGTGCCAGCAGTTTAGGGGACAGGGATTTACCCCAGCATTTT.

The chain combines TRBV2 with TRBJ2-5; the D gene is possibly TRBD1 (6 bases). The V gene's germline CDR1 is SNHLY and CDR2 FYNNEI. The germline V and J ends were trimmed by 8 bases and 5 bases, with 12 bases remaining between them. There are 12 residues in the CDR3. CDR3 coding DNA: TGTGCCAGCCTCGGCCAGGGGGAGACCCAGTACTTC. As protein: CASLGQGETQYF.

CDR3 sequence: CASSLGRQGRFF. The DNA of the CDR3 is TGTGCCAGCAGCTTAGGCCGACAGGGTAGGTTCTTC. The chain combines TRBV13 with TRBJ2-1; TRBD1 matches at 7 bases. Germline CDR1 reads PRHDT; CDR2 reads FYEKMQ (reference sequence). After removal of 0 bases from V and 15 bases from J, the junction contained 5 bases not matched to a gene. CDR3 size: 12 residues.

This clone turned up a few times. The DNA of the CDR3 is TGCGCCAGCAGCCAGGTACAGGGGGGTGGCTACACCTTC. The encoded protein is CASSQVQGGGYTF. The chain employs TRBV4-1 and TRBJ1-2; 8 bases fit TRBD1. CDR3 length: 13 residues. V was pared by 3 bases and J by 7 bases, with 4 bases of the junction left unmatched. The V gene's germline CDR1 is MGHRA and CDR2 YSYEKL.

The chain employs TRBV6-5 and TRBJ2-7; weak D call: TRBD1 (5 bases). Per germline, CDR1 MNHEY and CDR2 SVGAGI. The CDR3 length is 14 residues. V lost 8 bases, J lost 0 bases, and 14 bases lay in between. The CDR3 loop is CASALGRVSYEQYF. CDR3 DNA sequence: TGTGCCAGCGCCCTAGGCAGGGTCTCCTACGAGCAGTACTTC.

The chain links TRBV11-3 to TRBJ2-7; the D gene is possibly TRBD2 (5 bases). CDR3 length: 13 amino acids. V was shortened by 5 bases and J by 5 bases, with 13 bases between the two germline ends. The germline V gene encodes CDR1 SGHNT and CDR2 YENEEA. CDR3: CASSKEVAHEQYF. The CDR3 region has the DNA TGTGCCAGCAGCAAAGAGGTAGCGCACGAGCAGTACTTC.

The rearrangement joins TRBV9 to TRBJ2-5; D is unresolved. Germline V gene lookup returns CDR1 SGDLS and CDR2 YYNGEE. V dropped 4 bases and J dropped 5 bases, with 18 bases sitting between them. CDR3 length: 15 amino acids. Here the CDR3 DNA reads TGTGCCAGCAGCTCTTCCAGCGAGTCTGGGGAGACCCAGTACTTC. Its translation is CASSSSSESGETQYF.

This sequence joins TRBV9 and TRBJ2-2; the match to TRBD2 covers 8 bases. V lost 2 bases and J lost 4; bases outside the gene matches: 7. Germline V lookup: CDR1 SGDLS, CDR2 YYNGEE. The CDR3 runs to 16 residues. CDR3 sequence: CASSVLAGGSTGELFF. CDR3 DNA: TGTGCCAGCAGCGTTCTAGCGGGCGGGAGCACCGGGGAGCTGTTTTTT.

The chain carries TRBV5-4 and TRBJ2-7; 7 bases match TRBD1. The V and J ends lost 3 bases and 0 bases, in that order; junction bases with no gene match: 9. The CDR3 runs 16 residues. From germline, CDR1 is SGHNT and CDR2 YYREEE (reference sequence). The CDR3 sequence is CASSSDTGVLSYEQYF. CDR3 nucleotides: TGTGCCAGCAGCTCTGATACAGGGGTCCTCTCCTACGAGCAGTACTTC.

The rearrangement links TRBV30 to TRBJ1-4, with 8 bases identical to TRBD1. CDR3 length: 13 residues. Losses at the gene ends were 8 bases for V and 4 bases for J; bases not matched to a gene: 6. Germline CDR1 GTSNPN, CDR2 SVGIG (reference sequence). CDR3 amino acids: CALTQGVNEKLFF. In DNA, the CDR3 is TGTGCCCTAACACAGGGGGTTAATGAAAAACTGTTTTTT.

The rearrangement links TRBV19 to TRBJ2-3; a possible D gene is TRBD2 (6 bases). The CDR3 length is 15 residues. V lost 7 bases and J lost 1, with 15 bases in between. Germline loops: CDR1 LNHDA, CDR2 SQIVND (reference sequence). The CDR3 region has the DNA TGTGCCAGTACCGATGCCCCGGGGGGCACAGATACGCAGTATTTT. Its protein is CASTDAPGGTDTQYF.

The V and J genes are TRBV27 and TRBJ2-7; 11 positions agree with TRBD1. J lost 3 bases, V lost 5 bases, and 3 bases had no gene match. Germline V gene lookup returns CDR1 MNHEY and CDR2 SMNVEV (reference sequence). The CDR3 is 14 amino acids. CDR3 sequence reads: CASSTGTGGYEQYF. The DNA of the CDR3 is TGTGCCAGCAGTACCGGGACAGGGGGCTACGAGCAGTACTTC.

The chain has TRBV4-1 and TRBJ1-1, with 7 bases identical to TRBD1. Germline loops: CDR1 MGHRA, CDR2 YSYEKL. The CDR3 covers 17 residues. V dropped 0 bases and J dropped 1; count of bases not matched to a gene: 8. CDR3 in amino acids: CASSQDRQGGKNTEAFF. The CDR3 region has the DNA TGCGCCAGCAGCCAAGATCGGCAGGGGGGTAAGAACACTGAAGCTTTCTTT.